This record covers a single T cell receptor beta chain. The entry originates in a study of blood T cell repertoires in COVID-19. As for the study in general: Samples taken during acute and convalescent COVID-19 were collected in the United States, Italy and Spain. PBMCs, B-cell-depleted T cells, or T cells were the source of the cDNA or gDNA that made up the material.

The CDR3 loop spans 17 amino acids. The germline V gene has CDR1 SGHDT and CDR2 YYEEEE. V shed 2 bases, J shed 6 bases, and the junction held 15 bases outside the gene matches. In the original processing: Nucleated cell counts were estimated from reference gene primer amplification. Libraries were prepared by immunoSEQ multiplex PCR; TCRdb keeps only in-frame clonotypes and omits some of them. V and J calls and clone size follow that table, whereas D and trimming were derived from the DNA. Counted here are tens of thousands of clones, just over 85% occurring once; the ten biggest clones make up about 7.7%.

The chain uses TRBV5-6 and TRBJ1-2, with 8 bases that match TRBD1. This clonotype was sampled from a woman aged 50 to 60 with active COVID-19. Source material: peripheral blood. The CDR3: CASSFFPRQGKKDGYTF. In nucleotides, the CDR3 is TGTGCCAGCAGCTTTTTCCCGCGACAGGGGAAGAAGGATGGCTACACCTTC.